This T cell receptor beta chain was obtained from a study of identical twins. A word on this clonotype: What it binds is not known.

The germline V gene has CDR1 LGHDT and CDR2 YNNKEL (reference sequence). The CDR3 sequence is 19 residues long. V was clipped by 10 bases and J by 2 bases, with 30 bases between them. Study results and limitations: For cord blood, abundant beta clonotypes had fewer insertions, unlike memory repertoires, which showed none. Alpha sequences out of frame and shared by twins had excess low generation probability. Cross-sectional statistics, not tracking of the same donors, supported the conclusions. Researchers caution that invariant MAIT and iNKT cells could partly confound zero-insertion analyses.

TCRdb reanalysed the 5' RACE reads using MiXCR and keeps one entry per CDR3 protein. The sample contains 700,000 or so distinct CDR3 sequences, around 8.3% of which appear only once. The same sample was also used in a study of yellow fever vaccine responses in identical twins.

The chain uses TRBV3-1 and TRBJ2-1, with D possibly being TRBD1 (5 bases). Sequenced: PBMCs. This clonotype was obtained from a woman between 18 and 30 years old in good health. CDR3: CATTQAARHRTNTYNEQFF. DNA of the CDR3: TGTGCCACCACCCAAGCCGCCAGGCATCGGACAAATACCTACAATGAGCAGTTCTTC.